The 10 T cell receptor beta chains in this list originate from one sample, sequenced in a study of prognosis after radiotherapy for stage I lung cancer. Multiplex PCR, run in two rounds, amplified TCR beta CDR3 from genomic DNA. Individual primers that were specific to each TRBV and TRBJ gene served in first-round PCR. In TCRdb, the multiplex PCR reads were re-called with MiXCR into one record per CDR3 protein. The data contain some 39,000 distinct CDR3 sequences, approximately 24% of them singletons. This sample comprised PBMCs, obtained before or after stereotactic body radiation therapy (not recorded which). The receptors here all came from a donor over 45 with non-small cell lung cancer.

This clonotype appeared many times. The rearrangement links TRBV12-3 or TRBV12-4 to TRBJ1-5; D call uncertain. The CDR3 has 13 residues. The germline V and J ends were trimmed by 3 bases and 3 bases, with 6 bases remaining between them. The CDR3 spells CASSFVANQPQHF. DNA of the CDR3: TGTGCCAGCAGTTTTGTGGCCAATCAGCCCCAGCATTTT.

In regard to this clonotype: This may come from a read error, since a much larger clone is one base off. A read error is likely, as this CDR3 ends without the conserved phenylalanine or tryptophan. The chain combines TRBV24-1 with TRBJ2-4; D remains unclear. Trimming cost V 3 bases and J 9 bases, with 8 bases left between them. Germline values: CDR1 KGHDR, CDR2 SFDVKD. The length of the CDR3 is 12 residues. CDR3 in amino acids: CATSDVESIQYL. DNA for the CDR3: TGTGCCACCAGTGATGTAGAGAGCATTCAGTACTTG.

This clonotype was recorded at least ten times. The chain recombines TRBV9 with TRBJ2-5; 10 bases line up with TRBD2. The CDR3 extends over 15 amino acids. In germline, CDR1 is SGDLS, CDR2 YYNGEE. Trimming removed 5 bases from V and 4 bases from J; junction bases left unmatched: 8. The CDR3 sequence is CASRPAGGPGETQYF. The CDR3 nucleotides are TGTGCCAGCAGACCAGCGGGGGGGCCCGGAGAGACCCAGTACTTC. Combining the CDR3 with reference TRBV9 and TRBJ2-5 gives the whole variable domain DSGVTQTPKHLITATGQRVTLRCSPRSGDLSVYWYQQSLDQGLQFLIQYYNGEERAKGNILERFSAQQFPDLHSELNLSSLELGDSALYFCASRPAGGPGETQYFGPGTRLLVL.

This clonotype was recorded many times. The chain is built from TRBV9 and TRBJ1-5; D gene uncertain. CDR3 length equals 13 residues. Germline-derived CDR1 and CDR2 are SGDLS and YYNGEE. Trimming removed 0 bases from V and 5 bases from J, with 6 bases in between. The CDR3 sequence is CASSVGGYQPQHF. For the CDR3, the DNA is TGTGCCAGCAGCGTAGGGGGATATCAGCCCCAGCATTTT.

Details on this clonotype: Because the CDR3 is missing its conserved closing phenylalanine or tryptophan, this is likely a read error. The rearrangement uses TRBV20-1 and TRBJ1-2, with a weak D call TRBD1 (6 bases). Trimming stripped 5 bases from V and 1 base from J, with 14 bases between. This CDR3 is 14 amino acids long. Germline-derived CDR1 and CDR2 are DFQATT and SNEGSKA (reference sequence). CDR3 region: CSAHGTPCNYGYTL. The CDR3 DNA sequence: TGCAGTGCTCACGGGACACCGTGTAACTATGGCTACACCCTC.

This clonotype has ten or more counts. The chain recombines TRBV20-1 with TRBJ1-5; maybe TRBD1 (6 bases). This CDR3 region has 12 residues. Per the germline V gene, CDR1 is DFQATT and CDR2 is SNEGSKA (reference sequence). V gave up 3 bases and J gave up 7 bases, with 10 bases separating them. This CDR3 reads CSARAGGQPQHF. CDR3 nucleotides: TGCAGTGCTAGGGCGGGGGGCCAGCCCCAGCATTTT.

This clonotype was seen at least ten times. This chain uses TRBV20-1 with TRBJ2-1, with D perhaps TRBD1 (6 bases). Germline V gene lookup returns CDR1 DFQATT and CDR2 SNEGSKA (reference sequence). This CDR3 region has 14 residues. Trimming removed 2 bases at V and 2 bases at J, with 10 bases between. The CDR3 sequence: CSARPQGTYNEQFF. The CDR3 region has the DNA TGCAGTGCTAGACCCCAGGGGACCTACAATGAGCAGTTCTTC.

This clonotype occurred many times. The J gene is TRBJ2-1, the V gene TRBV5-1; no firm D call. The CDR3 consists of 13 residues. Trimming took 2 bases from V and 7 from J, leaving 10 bases between them. Per the germline V gene, CDR1 is SGHRS and CDR2 is YFSETQ. This CDR3 reads CASSLTSTNEQFF. DNA for the CDR3: TGCGCCAGCAGCTTAACGTCCACTAATGAGCAGTTCTTC.

This clonotype was counted many times. The chain carries TRBV19 and TRBJ1-5; possible D gene TRBD1, 6 bases. Germline CDR1 LNHDA, CDR2 SQIVND (reference sequence). This CDR3 region has 15 residues. V was clipped by 3 bases and J by 4 bases, with 13 bases between them. CDR3 in DNA: TGTGCCAGTAGTATCCAGGACAGCCAGAATCAGCCCCAGCATTTT. Its protein is CASSIQDSQNQPQHF. Drawing the rest from reference TRBV19 and TRBJ1-5, the complete variable domain is DGGITQSPKYLFRKEGQNVTLSCEQNLNHDAMYWYRQDPGQGLRLIYYSQIVNDFQKGDIAEGYSVSREKKESFPLTVTSAQKNPTAFYLCASSIQDSQNQPQHFGDGTRLSIL.

This clonotype was seen repeatedly, ten times or more. The genes are TRBV5-1 and TRBJ1-2; possible D gene TRBD1, 5 bases. Germline loops: CDR1 SGHRS, CDR2 YFSETQ. V was pared by 0 bases and J by 8 bases, with 14 bases between. This CDR3 is built from 14 residues. DNA of the CDR3: TGCGCCAGCAGCTTGGAGACAGACGTAGGAGGCTACACCTTC. Translated, it gives CASSLETDVGGYTF.